This T cell receptor (beta chain) was observed in a study of blood T cell repertoires in COVID-19. Overall study: Samples representing acute and convalescent COVID-19 were sourced from the United States, Italy and Spain.

As originally analysed: Amplified reference gene primers provided the basis for estimating nucleated cell counts. Some clones are missing from TCRdb's copy, which holds only in-frame ones; the method was immunoSEQ multiplex PCR. Clone size and the V and J calls come from that table; the DNA yielded D and trimming. The table shows 150,000 to 200,000 clones, with 70% to 90% occurring only once. Grouping used clinical history reported by participants in a survey and questionnaire. Recovery among Cohort 3 donors was established by two negative PCRs, clearance, or symptom resolution. The CDR3 is 15 residues long. V was clipped by 2 bases and J by 4 bases; unmatched bases: 7. Germline V CDR1 and CDR2: SGHAT, FQNNGV.

Sequencing input: PBMCs or T cells enriched from blood (not recorded which). The chain combines TRBV11-2 with TRBJ2-7, with TRBD1 identical over 8 bases. The TCR was taken from a young woman who had recovered from COVID-19. CDR3 in amino acids: CASSLRRQGFYEQYF. CDR3 coding DNA: TGTGCCAGCAGCTTAAGAAGACAGGGGTTTTACGAGCAGTACTTC.